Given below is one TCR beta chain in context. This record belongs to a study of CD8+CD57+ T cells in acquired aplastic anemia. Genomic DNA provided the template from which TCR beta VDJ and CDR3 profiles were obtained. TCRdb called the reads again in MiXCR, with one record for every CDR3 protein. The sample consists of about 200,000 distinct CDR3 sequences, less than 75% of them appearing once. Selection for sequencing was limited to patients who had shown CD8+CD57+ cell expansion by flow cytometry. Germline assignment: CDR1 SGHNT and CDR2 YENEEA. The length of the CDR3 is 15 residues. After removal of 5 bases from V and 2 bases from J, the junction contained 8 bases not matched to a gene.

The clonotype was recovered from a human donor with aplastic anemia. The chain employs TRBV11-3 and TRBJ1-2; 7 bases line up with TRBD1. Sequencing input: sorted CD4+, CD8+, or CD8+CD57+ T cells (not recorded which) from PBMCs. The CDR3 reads CASSRDLQGNYGYTF. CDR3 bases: TGTGCCAGCAGCCGAGACCTACAGGGGAACTATGGCTACACCTTC.